A single TCR beta chain is shown here with its context. What it recognizes is unknown. Amplification used 60 Vbeta primers and 13 Jbeta primers. TCRdb's copy holds only in-frame clones and misses some; the assay was immunoSEQ multiplex PCR. The table has roughly 93,000 clones, more than 70% seen once; the top ten hold 3%. These data belong to a study of cytomegalovirus exposure and HLA in healthy donors. Findings and limits, study-wide: In a later analysis, TCR beta V- and J-gene trimming showed a link to a missense DCLRE1C variant. A later analysis by the authors found several of the most significant clusters apparently linked to common viral pathogens. The later analysis indicated that the majority of CMV-associated TCR beta chains appeared HLA-restricted. As a later analysis revealed, the rate of TCR association differed by HLA locus, with DRB1 most and HLA-C fewest.

Germline lookup yields CDR1 SGHVS and CDR2 FNYEAQ. CDR3 length equals 14 residues. V dropped 1 base and J dropped 6 bases, with 13 bases sitting between them. The sample comprised PBMCs. The origin of this receptor is a man aged 40-50 years in good health and CMV-seronegative. The chain has TRBV7-6 and TRBJ2-7, with D possibly TRBD2 on 5 matching bases. The CDR3 nucleotides read TGTGCCAGCAGCTTAGACGCGGAGGTCCGCGAGCAGTACTTC. This gives the protein CASSLDAEVREQYF.